The 24 T cell receptor beta chains in this list originate from one sample, sequenced in a study of T cell responses to AZD1222 COVID-19 vaccine. Libraries were prepared by immunoSEQ multiplex PCR; TCRdb keeps only in-frame clonotypes and omits some of them. The sample contains some 150,000 clones, 88% of which appear only once. The sample was peripheral blood, taken on day 0 of AZD1222 vaccination. The receptors originated from an adult in good health.

The J gene is TRBJ2-5, the V gene TRBV2; the D gene could be TRBD1 or TRBD2 (6 bases each). This CDR3 contains 15 residues. Germline V gives CDR1 SNHLY, CDR2 FYNNEI. Deletions cut 8 bases from V and 0 bases from J, with 16 bases between. As DNA, the CDR3 is TGTGCCAGCTGTCGTAGGAGGGGGAACCAAGAGACCCAGTACTTC. It encodes CASCRRRGNQETQYF.

The chain carries TRBV19 and TRBJ2-1; 7 positions match TRBD2. The CDR3 length is 15 residues. Per the germline V gene, CDR1 is LNHDA and CDR2 is SQIVND (reference sequence). The CDR3 nucleotides are TGTGCTACTACCCCTCGCGGGAGTGTTTACAATGAGCAGTTCTTC. Protein product: CATTPRGSVYNEQFF.

The chain uses TRBV5-1 and TRBJ2-5; D perhaps matches TRBD2 (6 bases). The length of the CDR3 is 15 residues. Germline lookup yields CDR1 SGHRS and CDR2 YFSETQ. V gave up 3 bases and J gave up 0 bases, with 12 bases separating them. The CDR3 DNA sequence: TGCGCCAGCAGCTGGGGAGGACGGGACCAAGAGACCCAGTACTTC. Translated: CASSWGGRDQETQYF.

The CDR3 coding sequence is TGTGCCAGTAGTACAGGGGGCAGGTATGGCTACACCTTC. It codes for CASSTGGRYGYTF. The genes are TRBV19 and TRBJ1-2; 8 nucleotides line up with TRBD1. CDR3 length: 13 amino acids. V dropped 4 bases and J dropped 5; count of bases not matched to a gene: 3. Germline CDR1 reads LNHDA; CDR2 reads SQIVND (reference sequence).

Concerning this clone: A junction boundary mismatches the germline segment, possibly from a read error. The chain is built from TRBV4-3 and TRBJ1-1, with a tentative D call TRBD1 (6 bases). Germline CDR1 and CDR2: LGHNA and YSLEER. The CDR3 loop spans 17 amino acids. In DNA form, the CDR3 reads TGCGCCAGCAGCCAAGGAAAAACGACAGGAACAAACATTGAAGCTTTCTTT. This gives the protein CASSQGKTTGTNIEAFF.

The rearrangement uses TRBV28 and TRBJ1-2; D remains ambiguous. This CDR3 has 12 amino acids. V dropped 3 bases and J dropped 5 bases, with 7 bases sitting between them. Germline CDR1 and CDR2: MDHEN and SYDVKM. CDR3 region: CASSLSDYGYTF. The CDR3 nucleotides are TGTGCCAGCAGTTTGAGTGATTATGGCTACACCTTC.

The chain has TRBV27 and TRBJ2-6, with 8 bases fitting TRBD1. J lost 1 base, V lost 4 bases, and 9 bases had no gene match. The CDR3 has 18 amino acids. Germline CDR1 MNHEY, CDR2 SMNVEV (reference sequence). DNA of the CDR3: TGTGCCAGCAGTTCCGGGACAGGTAACCCATCTGGGGCCAACGTCCTGACTTTC. It specifies CASSSGTGNPSGANVLTF.

The V and J genes are TRBV29-1 and TRBJ1-1, with D hard to call. The CDR3 is 10 residues long. Germline V CDR1 and CDR2: SQVTM, ANQGSEA. V shed 4 bases and J shed 7 bases, with 7 bases lying between them. CDR3 in DNA: TGCAGCGTTGGTCTCAGTGAAGCTTTCTTT. Residues: CSVGLSEAFF.

This clone was seen a handful of times. V and J are TRBV4-1 and TRBJ1-3; a possible D gene is TRBD1 (5 bases). CDR3 length: 19 amino acids. Germline V gene data show CDR1 as MGHRA and CDR2 as YSYEKL. V lost 0 bases, J lost 2 bases, and 20 bases lay in between. CDR3 region: CASSQESLGRTGPGNTIYF. CDR3 DNA sequence: TGCGCCAGCAGCCAAGAAAGTTTGGGCAGGACGGGACCTGGAAACACCATATATTTT.

This rearrangement joins TRBV4-3 to TRBJ1-1, with D hard to call. Germline CDR1 LGHNA, CDR2 YSLEER. The CDR3 covers 16 residues. The ends were cut back, 0 bases at V and 0 bases at J, with 11 bases in the middle. The CDR3 coding sequence is TGCGCCAGCAGCCAAGATGCCAAGGGTTTGAACACTGAAGCTTTCTTT. The encoded protein is CASSQDAKGLNTEAFF.

In DNA, the CDR3 is TGTGCCAGCAGCTCAGACGGTTCTATCTATGGCTACACCTTC. Residues: CASSSDGSIYGYTF. This chain links TRBV7-2 with TRBJ1-2; D gene uncertain. Germline assignment: CDR1 SGHTA and CDR2 FQGNSA. V lost 4 bases, J lost 4 bases, and 13 bases lay in between. The CDR3 has 14 residues.

This clone was detected only once. CDR3: CASSQRTGPNTF. The CDR3 bases are TGTGCCAGCAGCCAGAGGACAGGGCCCAACACCTTC. This chain connects TRBV3-1 (or the pseudogene TRBV3-2) to TRBJ1-2, with 8 nucleotides matching TRBD1. The CDR3 extends over 12 amino acids. V lost 3 bases to trimming and J lost 12 bases; unmatched junction nucleotides: 6. Germline V lookup: CDR1 LGHDT, CDR2 YNNKEL (reference sequence).

The table lists this clone with a count of one. The gene calls are TRBV15 and TRBJ2-7, with D unclear. This CDR3 comprises 13 residues. Germline values: CDR1 LNHNV, CDR2 YYDKDF (reference sequence). V was clipped by 3 bases and J by 4 bases, with 10 bases between them. The CDR3 DNA follows: TGTGCCACCAGCAGCCCGGAAGGGTACGAGCAGTACTTC. Protein product: CATSSPEGYEQYF.

The chain joins TRBV12-3 or TRBV12-4 to TRBJ2-5; TRBD1 might be the D (6 bases). This CDR3 comprises 11 residues. Trimming pared 1 base from V and 9 bases from J, leaving 6 bases between. The CDR3 coding sequence is TGTGCCAGCAGTTTAGAGGGGGCCCAGTACTTC. It codes for CASSLEGAQYF.

This clone was found a few times. This rearrangement joins TRBV5-1 to TRBJ2-1; weak D call: TRBD2 (5 bases). In germline, CDR1 is SGHRS, CDR2 YFSETQ. Trimming left V 5 bases short and J 2 bases short, with 11 bases between. The CDR3 spans 14 residues. CDR3 sequence: CASREGYPYNEQFF. The CDR3, as DNA: TGCGCCAGCAGAGAGGGTTACCCCTACAATGAGCAGTTCTTC. Variable domain in full (rest from reference TRBV5-1 and TRBJ2-1): KAGVTQTPRYLIKTRGQQVTLSCSPISGHRSVSWYQQTPGQGLQFLFEYFSETQRNKGNFPGRFSGRQFSNSRSEMNVSTLELGDSALYLCASREGYPYNEQFFGPGTRLTVL.

V is TRBV7-8 and J is TRBJ1-6; D remains unclear. Per germline, CDR1 SGHVS and CDR2 FQNEAQ. V was trimmed by 1 base and J by 11 bases, leaving 9 bases between them. This CDR3 contains 13 residues. The CDR3 nucleotides are TGTGCCAGCAGCTTAGGGGAATCCGCACCCCTCCACTTT. Amino acid sequence: CASSLGESAPLHF. The full variable domain, rest sourced from reference TRBV7-8 and TRBJ1-6, is GAGVSQSPRYKVAKRGQDVALRCDPISGHVSLFWYQQALGQGPEFLTYFQNEAQLDKSGLPSDRFFAERPEGSVSTLKIQRTQQEDSAVYLCASSLGESAPLHFGNGTRLTVT.

This rearrangement joins TRBV30 to TRBJ1-3; D is unresolved. The CDR3 totals 13 residues. Germline assignment: CDR1 GTSNPN and CDR2 SVGIG (reference sequence). The V and J ends lost 5 bases and 3 bases respectively, with 11 bases between them. Here the CDR3 reads CAWGLSGGNTIYF. The CDR3, as DNA: TGTGCCTGGGGGTTAAGCGGTGGAAACACCATATATTTT.

This clone was recorded a few times. This rearrangement joins TRBV6-5 to TRBJ2-7; D not certain. Deletions cut 5 bases from V and 4 bases from J, with 9 bases between. Per germline, CDR1 MNHEY and CDR2 SVGAGI. The CDR3 length is 12 residues. The CDR3 nucleotides are TGTGCCAGCAGTAGAGGACGATACGAGCAGTACTTC. This encodes CASSRGRYEQYF.

This chain uses TRBV5-4 with TRBJ2-3; TRBD2 might be the D (6 bases). The CDR3 has 15 amino acids. Trimming shortened V by 5 bases and J by 3 bases, and 16 bases separated the two germline ends. Per the germline V gene, CDR1 is SGHNT and CDR2 is YYREEE (reference sequence). The CDR3 here is CASRTSGRITDTQYF. The CDR3 nucleotides read TGTGCCAGCAGGACTTCCGGGAGAATTACAGATACGCAGTATTTT.

This chain joins TRBV7-6 and TRBJ2-2, with 9 nucleotides matching TRBD2. V lost 4 bases to trimming and J lost 3 bases; unmatched junction nucleotides: 6. The germline gives CDR1 SGHVS, CDR2 FNYEAQ. There are 16 residues in the CDR3. CDR3 coding DNA: TGTGCCAGCAGCTCCGAAGCGGGAGGCTACACCGGGGAGCTGTTTTTT. Translation gives CASSSEAGGYTGELFF.

The chain is built from TRBV9 and TRBJ1-5, with D possibly TRBD1 on 5 matching bases. The CDR3 extends over 14 amino acids. Germline CDR1 SGDLS, CDR2 YYNGEE. With 2 bases removed from V and 5 bases from J, the gap between germline ends came to 11 bases. This CDR3 is CASSVSGMYQPQHF. As DNA, the CDR3 is TGTGCCAGCAGCGTCTCAGGGATGTATCAGCCCCAGCATTTT. The full variable domain, its missing parts supplied by reference TRBV9 and TRBJ1-5, is DSGVTQTPKHLITATGQRVTLRCSPRSGDLSVYWYQQSLDQGLQFLIQYYNGEERAKGNILERFSAQQFPDLHSELNLSSLELGDSALYFCASSVSGMYQPQHFGDGTRLSIL.

The V call is TRBV4-3, the J call TRBJ1-4, with a possible D match to TRBD1 (6 bases). CDR3 length equals 16 residues. The ends were cut back, 1 base at V and 7 bases at J, with 16 bases in the middle. CDR1 and CDR2 (germline): LGHNA, YSLEER. CDR3 in amino acids: CASSQADTGTVEKLFF. The CDR3 nucleotides are TGCGCCAGCAGCCAAGCTGACACAGGGACGGTTGAAAAACTGTTTTTT.

The rearrangement uses TRBV27 and TRBJ2-1; no reliable D call. Trimming pared 0 bases from V and 1 base from J, leaving 7 bases between. The CDR3 totals 15 residues. Germline-derived CDR1 and CDR2 are MNHEY and SMNVEV (reference sequence). CDR3 loop: CASSLSSPSYNEQFF. Here the CDR3 DNA reads TGTGCCAGCAGTTTATCGTCCCCTTCCTACAATGAGCAGTTCTTC.

The chain links TRBV19 to TRBJ1-1, with D hard to call. Trimming removed 7 bases at V and 0 bases at J, with 18 bases between. The CDR3 has 16 amino acids. Germline CDR1 reads LNHDA; CDR2 reads SQIVND (reference sequence). DNA of the CDR3: TGTGCCAGTATGGCTATAGGACCCTCGCTGAACACTGAAGCTTTCTTT. This translates into CASMAIGPSLNTEAFF.